These 29 T cell receptor beta chains were sequenced from one sample in a study of T cell responses to AZD1222 COVID-19 vaccine. Assay: immunoSEQ multiplex PCR; the TCRdb copy retains only in-frame clones and omits some. The data contain 170,000 or so clones, about nine tenths of them singletons. The sample here was peripheral blood, taken on day 0 of AZD1222 vaccination. The source of these receptors is an adult in good health.

This clone was observed once. Here the CDR3 reads CASSLDSFTEAFF. In DNA, the CDR3 is TGTGCCAGCAGCTTGGACAGTTTCACTGAAGCTTTCTTT. The chain couples TRBV5-4 to TRBJ1-1; no clear D. Looked up from germline, CDR1 is SGHNT and CDR2 is YYREEE (reference sequence). The length of the CDR3 is 13 residues. The V end was cut by 0 bases, the J end by 4 bases, with 7 bases between.

This clone was counted once. V usage is TRBV20-1 and J usage is TRBJ1-2, with 12 positions matching TRBD1. The CDR3 runs to 15 residues. V lost 3 bases, J lost 4 bases, and 6 bases stayed unmatched. Germline V gene data show CDR1 as DFQATT and CDR2 as SNEGSKA (reference sequence). The CDR3: CSASRGQGASYGYTF. CDR3 DNA sequence: TGCAGTGCTAGTAGGGGACAGGGGGCGAGCTATGGCTACACCTTC.

The chain uses TRBV6-5 and TRBJ1-1; D is unclear. CDR1 MNHEY and CDR2 SVGAGI come from the germline V gene. The CDR3 spans 12 residues. The V and J ends lost 2 bases and 7 bases respectively, with 8 bases between them. CDR3 sequence reads: CASSYGLGEAFF. CDR3 bases: TGTGCCAGCAGTTACGGTCTAGGTGAAGCTTTCTTT.

This chain connects TRBV19 to TRBJ2-7; perhaps TRBD1 as D (5 bases). This CDR3 is built from 15 residues. CDR1 is LNHDA and CDR2 is SQIVND in the germline V gene (reference sequence). V was cut by 5 bases and J by 4 bases, with 18 bases left in between. The CDR3: CASSPGITATYEQYF. The CDR3, as DNA: TGTGCCAGTAGTCCAGGGATCACCGCCACTTACGAGCAGTACTTC.

The rearrangement joins TRBV27 to TRBJ1-5, with a possible D match to TRBD1 (5 bases). Per germline, CDR1 MNHEY and CDR2 SMNVEV (reference sequence). V lost 2 bases and J 6 bases, leaving 20 bases between the germline ends. The length of the CDR3 is 17 residues. The CDR3 loop is CASSLRKGQQKVQPQHF. The CDR3 DNA is TGTGCCAGCAGTTTAAGGAAGGGGCAGCAGAAGGTTCAGCCCCAGCATTTT.

This chain joins TRBV4-3 and TRBJ1-1; D is ambiguous. The CDR3 has 14 amino acids. V was cut by 3 bases and J by 1 base, with 9 bases left in between. Per the germline V gene, CDR1 is LGHNA and CDR2 is YSLEER. The CDR3: CASSQRPSNTEAFF. CDR3 DNA sequence: TGCGCCAGCAGCCAGAGACCTTCGAACACTGAAGCTTTCTTT.

This rearrangement joins TRBV30 to TRBJ2-7, with D possibly TRBD2 on 5 matching bases. Germline loops: CDR1 GTSNPN, CDR2 SVGIG (reference sequence). The V end lost 0 bases, the J end lost 7 bases, and 19 bases lay between the germline ends. The CDR3 spans 15 residues. CDR3 coding DNA: TGTGCCTGGAGTGTTTGGACCCGGGGTCCGGGTGAGCAGTACTTC. Residues: CAWSVWTRGPGEQYF.

The chain employs TRBV10-3 and TRBJ2-7, with D maybe TRBD1 (7 bases). CDR1 ENHRY and CDR2 SYGVKD come from the germline V gene. The CDR3 is 16 amino acids. Trimming shortened V by 3 bases and J by 0 bases, and 15 bases separated the two germline ends. The CDR3 sequence: CAISDPVRGASYEQYF. CDR3 in DNA: TGTGCCATCAGTGACCCCGTCAGGGGGGCCTCCTACGAGCAGTACTTC.

The genes are TRBV6-5 and TRBJ1-6, with D tentatively TRBD1 (6 bases). Germline assignment: CDR1 MNHEY and CDR2 SVGAGI. The CDR3 consists of 15 residues. Trimming left V 9 bases short and J 4 bases short, with 16 bases between. CDR3 nucleotide sequence: TGTGCCAGTGACGCCACTGGACAGTATAATTCACCCCTCCACTTT. Its protein product is CASDATGQYNSPLHF.

The CDR3 DNA reads TGTGCCTGGAGGTCGCCGGCTAATGAAAAACTGTTTTTT. Its protein is CAWRSPANEKLFF. The genes are TRBV30 and TRBJ1-4, with D unclear. Between the trimmed V and J ends, which lost 3 bases and 3 bases, there was a span of 8 bases. The CDR3 runs to 13 residues. The germline CDR1 and CDR2 sequences are GTSNPN and SVGIG (reference sequence).

The rearrangement uses TRBV7-2 and TRBJ2-3, with D hard to call. CDR3 length equals 13 residues. V lost 6 bases and J 2 bases, leaving 9 bases between the germline ends. CDR1 is SGHTA, CDR2 FQGNSA, per germline. CDR3 sequence: CASRQGTTDTQYF. The CDR3 bases are TGTGCCAGCAGACAAGGAACCACAGATACGCAGTATTTT.

The V call is TRBV6-5, the J call TRBJ1-6; no reliable D call. This CDR3 spans 12 amino acids. Between the trimmed V and J ends, which lost 6 bases and 7 bases, there was a span of 7 bases. The V gene's germline CDR1 is MNHEY and CDR2 SVGAGI. In DNA form, the CDR3 reads TGTGCCAGCAGCAGTCCCAATTCACCCCTCCACTTT. Translation gives CASSSPNSPLHF.

The genes are TRBV27 and TRBJ2-5; 7 positions match TRBD2. The CDR3 totals 12 residues. V shed 9 bases, J shed 8 bases, and the junction held 9 bases outside the gene matches. Germline CDR1 reads MNHEY; CDR2 reads SMNVEV (reference sequence). The CDR3 DNA reads TGTGCCAGAGAACCCGAGCGGGACACCCAGTACTTC. This gives the protein CAREPERDTQYF.

The V and J genes are TRBV4-1 and TRBJ1-6; no firm D call. V lost 0 bases and J lost 3, with 6 bases in between. The CDR3 has 15 residues. CDR1 and CDR2 from the germline V gene are MGHRA and YSYEKL. CDR3 residues: CASSQDGSYNSPLHF. The CDR3 DNA follows: TGCGCCAGCAGCCAAGATGGCAGCTATAATTCACCCCTCCACTTT.

V and J are TRBV7-2 and TRBJ1-5, with D uncertain. Germline CDR1 SGHTA, CDR2 FQGNSA. The CDR3 sequence is 14 residues long. Trimming shortened V by 5 bases and J by 0 bases, and 8 bases separated the two germline ends. CDR3 in amino acids: CASSLLVSNQPQHF. In DNA form, the CDR3 reads TGTGCCAGCAGCCTGTTGGTTAGCAATCAGCCCCAGCATTTT.

The genes are TRBV11-2 and TRBJ2-1, with D possibly being TRBD1 (5 bases). V was pared by 0 bases and J by 12 bases, with 27 bases between. Germline values: CDR1 SGHAT, CDR2 FQNNGV. CDR3 length: 18 amino acids. This CDR3 is CASSLDSNPTAFSMRQFF. CDR3 in DNA: TGTGCCAGCAGCTTAGATTCGAACCCGACAGCCTTCTCGATGAGGCAGTTCTTC.

Here the CDR3 DNA reads TGCGCCAGCAGCCAGGACGGACAGGGCGATCAGCCCCAGCATTTT. This codes for CASSQDGQGDQPQHF. This sequence joins TRBV4-3 and TRBJ1-5; 8 positions agree with TRBD1. Trimming at V came to 3 bases and at J to 5 bases, leaving 6 bases not matched to a gene. Germline CDR1 and CDR2: LGHNA and YSLEER. This CDR3 is 15 amino acids long.

The chain has TRBV5-1 and TRBJ1-1; possible D gene TRBD1, 5 bases. This CDR3 is built from 16 residues. V was cut by 1 base and J by 1 base, with 14 bases left in between. CDR1 is SGHRS and CDR2 is YFSETQ in the germline V gene. The CDR3 sequence: CASSLSPGTGNTEAFF. In nucleotides, the CDR3 is TGCGCCAGCAGCTTGTCACCCGGGACTGGGAACACTGAAGCTTTCTTT.

The CDR3 coding sequence is TGTGCCAGTAGTCCTCTTATAGGGTTCACTGAAGCTTTCTTT. Its protein is CASSPLIGFTEAFF. The chain joins TRBV19 to TRBJ1-1; D is unclear. Trimming took off 5 bases at V and 4 bases at J, with 14 bases between the two ends. The V gene's germline CDR1 is LNHDA and CDR2 SQIVND (reference sequence). CDR3 length equals 14 residues.

This clone showed up just a few times. The genes are TRBV6-2 or TRBV6-3 and TRBJ2-5; possible D gene TRBD2, 6 bases. The CDR3 loop spans 15 amino acids. The germline gives CDR1 MNHEY, CDR2 SVGEGT. Trimming removed 4 bases at V and 0 bases at J, with 12 bases between. CDR3 protein: CASSWDPSDQETQYF. The CDR3 coding sequence is TGTGCCAGCAGTTGGGACCCTAGCGACCAAGAGACCCAGTACTTC.

The chain combines TRBV20-1 with TRBJ1-4; D not certain. Germline V gene data show CDR1 as DFQATT and CDR2 as SNEGSKA (reference sequence). The CDR3 has 15 amino acids. Trimming took off 3 bases at V and 7 bases at J, with 18 bases between the two ends. CDR3 sequence: CSASPSGWTGEKLFF. For the CDR3, the DNA is TGCAGTGCTAGTCCTTCCGGCTGGACTGGTGAAAAACTGTTTTTT.

This clone was found once. The chain links TRBV6-4 to TRBJ1-2; 7 nucleotides agree with TRBD1. Germline V gene lookup returns CDR1 MRHNA and CDR2 SNTAGT. The CDR3 runs to 14 residues. The J segment lost 5 bases and the V segment lost 0 bases, leaving 3 bases of the junction unmatched. The DNA for the CDR3 is TGTGCCAGCAGTGACTCGGACAGGTCATATGGCTACACCTTC. Its translation: CASSDSDRSYGYTF.

The chain employs TRBV7-2 and TRBJ2-7, with a possible D match to TRBD2 (7 bases). CDR3 length: 16 amino acids. Germline V lookup: CDR1 SGHTA, CDR2 FQGNSA. V was cut by 0 bases and J by 3 bases, with 15 bases left in between. The CDR3 loop is CASSLATGGGGYEQYF. CDR3 nucleotide sequence: TGTGCCAGCAGCTTAGCCACCGGGGGAGGGGGCTACGAGCAGTACTTC.

The chain is built from TRBV6-2 or TRBV6-3 and TRBJ2-7; 9 nucleotides match TRBD2. The ends lost 4 bases at V and 2 bases at J; junction bases unmatched: 6. The CDR3 totals 15 residues. Germline V lookup: CDR1 MNHEY, CDR2 SVGEGT. The CDR3 region has the DNA TGTGCCAGCAGTTCAGCGGGGGGCCGCCCCTACGAGCAGTACTTC. Encoded protein: CASSSAGGRPYEQYF.

This chain connects TRBV4-3 to TRBJ2-7; the match to TRBD2 covers 10 bases. This CDR3 spans 16 amino acids. In germline, CDR1 is LGHNA, CDR2 YSLEER. J lost 3 bases, V lost 1 base, and 6 bases had no gene match. In DNA form, the CDR3 reads TGCGCCAGCAGCCAAGGTAGCGGGGGGCTCTACTACGAGCAGTACTTC. It encodes CASSQGSGGLYYEQYF.

The CDR3 nucleotides are TGTGCCAGCAGCCAATCGGAGGCCACGAACACTGAAGCTTTCTTT. As protein: CASSQSEATNTEAFF. The chain combines TRBV4-2 with TRBJ1-1; no definite D call. Germline V gives CDR1 LGHNA, CDR2 YNFKEQ. The length of the CDR3 is 15 residues. V dropped 2 bases and J dropped 1 base, with 11 bases sitting between them.

This chain uses TRBV20-1 with TRBJ2-1; the match to TRBD2 covers 13 bases. The J segment lost 5 bases and the V segment lost 3 bases, leaving 1 base of the junction unmatched. The germline CDR1 and CDR2 sequences are DFQATT and SNEGSKA (reference sequence). The CDR3 spans 14 residues. CDR3 in amino acids: CSASGTSGNNEQFF. The CDR3 DNA reads TGCAGTGCTAGTGGGACTAGCGGGAACAATGAGCAGTTCTTC.

The chain joins TRBV5-1 to TRBJ2-3; the D gene is possibly TRBD2 (7 bases). The CDR3 has 17 residues. Germline values: CDR1 SGHRS, CDR2 YFSETQ. V shed 6 bases and J shed 1 base, with 21 bases lying between them. The CDR3 sequence is CASNSNPRGAGTDTQYF. CDR3 nucleotide sequence: TGCGCCAGCAACAGTAACCCACGGGGGGCGGGCACAGATACGCAGTATTTT.

The chain employs TRBV7-6 and TRBJ1-1; 11 positions match TRBD1. With 5 bases clipped from V and 0 bases from J, the junction kept 11 bases outside the gene matches. The CDR3 covers 18 residues. Looked up from germline, CDR1 is SGHVS and CDR2 is FNYEAQ. The CDR3 reads CASSPEAGTGGMNTEAFF. In DNA form, the CDR3 reads TGTGCCAGCAGCCCGGAAGCCGGGACAGGGGGAATGAACACTGAAGCTTTCTTT. Full variable domain (missing parts from reference TRBV7-6 and TRBJ1-1): GAGVSQSPRYKVTKRGQDVALRCDPISGHVSLYWYRQALGQGPEFLTYFNYEAQQDKSGLPNDRFSAERPEGSISTLTIQRTEQRDSAMYRCASSPEAGTGGMNTEAFFGQGTRLTVV.